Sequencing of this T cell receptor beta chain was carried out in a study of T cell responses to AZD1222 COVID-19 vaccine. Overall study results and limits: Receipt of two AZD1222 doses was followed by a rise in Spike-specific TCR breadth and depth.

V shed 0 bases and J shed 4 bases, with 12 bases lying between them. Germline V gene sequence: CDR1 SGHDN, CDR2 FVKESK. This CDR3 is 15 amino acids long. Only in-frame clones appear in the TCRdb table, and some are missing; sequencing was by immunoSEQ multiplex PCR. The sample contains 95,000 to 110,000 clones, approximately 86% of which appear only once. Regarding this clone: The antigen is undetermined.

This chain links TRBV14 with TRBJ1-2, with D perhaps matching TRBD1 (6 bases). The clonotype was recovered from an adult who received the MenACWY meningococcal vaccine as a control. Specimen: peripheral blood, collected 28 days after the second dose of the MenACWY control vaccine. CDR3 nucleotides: TGTGCCAGCAGCCAAGATTACCGACAGGTCTATGGCTACACCTTC. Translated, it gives CASSQDYRQVYGYTF.